This T cell receptor (beta chain) came from a study of shared clonotypes between healthy human individuals. Germline V gene data show CDR1 as SNHLY and CDR2 as FYNNEI. Trimming took off 5 bases at V and 4 bases at J, with 20 bases between the two ends. The CDR3 runs to 16 residues. The donors were all Caucasian adults (living in Nashville, Tennessee). Only in-frame clones appear in the TCRdb table, and some are missing; sequencing was by immunoSEQ multiplex PCR. The data show more than 2 million clones, 95% seen once. This clone was detected ten times or more. This chain uses TRBV2 with TRBJ1-2; TRBD1 might be the D (6 bases). Sequencing was done on a sample of naive CD4+ T cells sorted from blood. Indicated subset: CD45RA+ positively selected. This sequence originates from a man aged 18 to 29 in good health. In DNA, the CDR3 is TGTGCCAGCAGTCGGGAGTCGGTACGGGGGCTCTATGGCTACACCTTC. This gives the protein CASSRESVRGLYGYTF.